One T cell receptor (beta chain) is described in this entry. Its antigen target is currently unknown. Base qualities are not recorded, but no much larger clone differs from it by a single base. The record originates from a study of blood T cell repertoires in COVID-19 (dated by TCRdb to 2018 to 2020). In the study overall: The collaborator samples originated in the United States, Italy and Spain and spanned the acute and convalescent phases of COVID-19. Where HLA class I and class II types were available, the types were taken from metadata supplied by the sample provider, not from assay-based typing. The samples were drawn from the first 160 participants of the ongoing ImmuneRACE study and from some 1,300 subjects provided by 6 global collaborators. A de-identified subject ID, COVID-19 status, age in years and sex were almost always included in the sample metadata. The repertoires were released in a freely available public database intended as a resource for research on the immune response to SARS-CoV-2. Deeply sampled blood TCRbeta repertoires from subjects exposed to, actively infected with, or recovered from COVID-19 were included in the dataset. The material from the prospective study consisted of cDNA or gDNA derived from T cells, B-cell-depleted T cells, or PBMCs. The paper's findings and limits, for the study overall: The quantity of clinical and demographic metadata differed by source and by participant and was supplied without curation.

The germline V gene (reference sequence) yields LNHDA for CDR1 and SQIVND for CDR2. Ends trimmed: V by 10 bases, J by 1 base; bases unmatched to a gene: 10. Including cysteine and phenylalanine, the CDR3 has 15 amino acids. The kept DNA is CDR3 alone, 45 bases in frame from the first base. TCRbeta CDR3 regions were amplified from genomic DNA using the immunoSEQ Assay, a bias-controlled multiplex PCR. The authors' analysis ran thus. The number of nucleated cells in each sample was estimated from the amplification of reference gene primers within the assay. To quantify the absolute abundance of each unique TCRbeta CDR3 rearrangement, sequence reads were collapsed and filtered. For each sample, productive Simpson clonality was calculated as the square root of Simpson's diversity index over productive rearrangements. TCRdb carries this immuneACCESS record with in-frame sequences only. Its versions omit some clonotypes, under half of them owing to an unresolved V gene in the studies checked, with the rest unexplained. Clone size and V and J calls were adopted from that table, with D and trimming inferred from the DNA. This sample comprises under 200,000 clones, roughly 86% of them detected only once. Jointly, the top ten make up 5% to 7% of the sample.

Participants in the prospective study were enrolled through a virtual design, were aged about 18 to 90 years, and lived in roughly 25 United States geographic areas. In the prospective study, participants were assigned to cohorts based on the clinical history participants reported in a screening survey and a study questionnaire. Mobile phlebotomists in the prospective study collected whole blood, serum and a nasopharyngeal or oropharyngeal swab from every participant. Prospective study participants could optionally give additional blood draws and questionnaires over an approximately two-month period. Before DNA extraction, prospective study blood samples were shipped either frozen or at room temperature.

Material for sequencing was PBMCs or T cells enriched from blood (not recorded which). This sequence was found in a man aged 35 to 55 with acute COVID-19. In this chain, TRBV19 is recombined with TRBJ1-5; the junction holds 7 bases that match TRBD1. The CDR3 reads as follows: CATRQGWLSNQPQHF. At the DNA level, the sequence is TGTGCCACCCGACAGGGATGGTTAAGCAATCAGCCCCAGCATTTT.